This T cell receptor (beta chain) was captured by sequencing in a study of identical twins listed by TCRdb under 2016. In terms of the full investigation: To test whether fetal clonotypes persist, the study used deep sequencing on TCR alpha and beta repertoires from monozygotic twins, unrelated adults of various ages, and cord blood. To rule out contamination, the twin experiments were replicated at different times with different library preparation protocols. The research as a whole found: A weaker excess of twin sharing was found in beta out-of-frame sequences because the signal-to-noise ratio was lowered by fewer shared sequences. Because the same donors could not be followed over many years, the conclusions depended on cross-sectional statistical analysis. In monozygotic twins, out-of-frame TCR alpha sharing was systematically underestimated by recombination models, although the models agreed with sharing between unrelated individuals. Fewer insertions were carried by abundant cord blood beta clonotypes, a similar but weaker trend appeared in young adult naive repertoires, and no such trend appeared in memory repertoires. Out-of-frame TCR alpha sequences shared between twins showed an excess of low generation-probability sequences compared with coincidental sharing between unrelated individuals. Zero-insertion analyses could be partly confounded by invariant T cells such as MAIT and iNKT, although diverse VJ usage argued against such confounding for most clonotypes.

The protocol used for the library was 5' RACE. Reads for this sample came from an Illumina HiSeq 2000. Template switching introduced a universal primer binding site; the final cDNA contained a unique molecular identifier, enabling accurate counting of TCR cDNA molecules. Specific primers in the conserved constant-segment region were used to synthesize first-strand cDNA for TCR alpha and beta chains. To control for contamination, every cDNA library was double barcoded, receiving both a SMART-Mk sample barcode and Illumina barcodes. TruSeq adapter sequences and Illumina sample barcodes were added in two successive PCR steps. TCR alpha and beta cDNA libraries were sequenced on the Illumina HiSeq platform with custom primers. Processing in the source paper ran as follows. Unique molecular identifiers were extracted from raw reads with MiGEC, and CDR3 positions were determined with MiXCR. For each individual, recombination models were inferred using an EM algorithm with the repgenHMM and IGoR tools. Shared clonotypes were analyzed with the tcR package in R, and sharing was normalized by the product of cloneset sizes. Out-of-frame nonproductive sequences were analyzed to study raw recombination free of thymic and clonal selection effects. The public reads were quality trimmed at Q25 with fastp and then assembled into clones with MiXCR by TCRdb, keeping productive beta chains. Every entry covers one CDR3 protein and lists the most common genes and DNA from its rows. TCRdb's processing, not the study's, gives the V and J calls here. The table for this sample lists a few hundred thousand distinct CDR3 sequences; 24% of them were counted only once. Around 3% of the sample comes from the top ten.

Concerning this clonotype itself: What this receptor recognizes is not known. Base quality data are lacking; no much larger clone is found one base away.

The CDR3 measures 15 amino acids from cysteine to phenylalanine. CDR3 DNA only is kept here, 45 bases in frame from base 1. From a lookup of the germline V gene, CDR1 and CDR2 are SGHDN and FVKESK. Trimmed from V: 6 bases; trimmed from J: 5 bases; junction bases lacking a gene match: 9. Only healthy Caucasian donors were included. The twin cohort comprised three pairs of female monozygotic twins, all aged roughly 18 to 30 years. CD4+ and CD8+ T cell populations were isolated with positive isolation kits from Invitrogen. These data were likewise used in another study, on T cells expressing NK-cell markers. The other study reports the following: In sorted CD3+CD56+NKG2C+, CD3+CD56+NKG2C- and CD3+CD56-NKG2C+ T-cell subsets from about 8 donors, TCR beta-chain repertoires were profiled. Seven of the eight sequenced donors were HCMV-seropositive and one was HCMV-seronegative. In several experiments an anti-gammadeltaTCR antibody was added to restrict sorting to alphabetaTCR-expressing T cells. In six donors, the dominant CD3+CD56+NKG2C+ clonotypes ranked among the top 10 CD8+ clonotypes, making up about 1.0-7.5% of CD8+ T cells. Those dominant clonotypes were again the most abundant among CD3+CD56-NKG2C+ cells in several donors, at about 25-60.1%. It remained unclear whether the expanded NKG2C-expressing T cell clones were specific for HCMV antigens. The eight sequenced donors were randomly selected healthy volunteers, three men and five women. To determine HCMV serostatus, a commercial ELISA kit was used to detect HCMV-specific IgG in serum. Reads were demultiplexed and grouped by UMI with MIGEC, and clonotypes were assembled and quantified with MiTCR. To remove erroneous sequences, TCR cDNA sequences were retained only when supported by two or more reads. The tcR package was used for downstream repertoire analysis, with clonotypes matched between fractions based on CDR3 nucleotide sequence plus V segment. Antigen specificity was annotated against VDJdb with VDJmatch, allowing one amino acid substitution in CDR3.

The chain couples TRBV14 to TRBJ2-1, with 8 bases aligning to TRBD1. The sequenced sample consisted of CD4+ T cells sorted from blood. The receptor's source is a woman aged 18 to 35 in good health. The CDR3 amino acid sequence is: CASSRRQGSHNEQFF. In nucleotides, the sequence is TGTGCCAGCAGTCGTCGACAGGGGTCCCACAATGAGCAGTTCTTC. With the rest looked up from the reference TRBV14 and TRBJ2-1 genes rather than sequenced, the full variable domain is EAGVTQFPSHSVIEKGQTVTLRCDPISGHDNLYWYRRVMGKEIKFLLHFVKESKQDESGMPNNRFLAERTGGTYSTLKVQPAELEDSGVYFCASSRRQGSHNEQFFGPGTRLTVL.